A single T cell receptor beta chain is shown here with its context. The antigen remains unidentified. This specimen belongs to a study of CD8+ T cells in alopecia areata. Study observations and caveats: Although TCR sharing was seen in mice, sharing across patients was less clear, possibly for HLA-related reasons. Relative to normal scalp, lesional scalp, especially alopecia totalis/universalis, showed higher clonality.

Extraction of RNA preceded its reverse transcription into cDNA, which served as the sequencing template. Data came from immunoSEQ multiplex PCR; TCRdb stores just in-frame clones and leaves some out. The data show around 82,000 clones, with roughly 51% seen just once and roughly 6% held by the top ten. Lesional scalp punch biopsies and peripheral blood came from alopecia areata patients. It was from PBMCs that CD4+ and CD8+ T cells were sorted. V was pared by 0 bases and J by 4 bases, with 15 bases of the junction left unmatched. The CDR3 has 18 amino acids. CDR1 and CDR2 (germline): GTSNPN, SVGIG (reference sequence).

The receptor was isolated from a human donor with alopecia areata. The sequenced sample consisted of NKG2D-high CD8+ T cells sorted from blood. The V gene is TRBV30, the J gene TRBJ2-1; 7 bases are shared with TRBD1. CDR3 region: CAWSVGSPSDRWYNEQFF. The CDR3 region has the DNA TGTGCCTGGAGTGTAGGATCCCCGTCGGACAGGTGGTACAATGAGCAGTTCTTC.